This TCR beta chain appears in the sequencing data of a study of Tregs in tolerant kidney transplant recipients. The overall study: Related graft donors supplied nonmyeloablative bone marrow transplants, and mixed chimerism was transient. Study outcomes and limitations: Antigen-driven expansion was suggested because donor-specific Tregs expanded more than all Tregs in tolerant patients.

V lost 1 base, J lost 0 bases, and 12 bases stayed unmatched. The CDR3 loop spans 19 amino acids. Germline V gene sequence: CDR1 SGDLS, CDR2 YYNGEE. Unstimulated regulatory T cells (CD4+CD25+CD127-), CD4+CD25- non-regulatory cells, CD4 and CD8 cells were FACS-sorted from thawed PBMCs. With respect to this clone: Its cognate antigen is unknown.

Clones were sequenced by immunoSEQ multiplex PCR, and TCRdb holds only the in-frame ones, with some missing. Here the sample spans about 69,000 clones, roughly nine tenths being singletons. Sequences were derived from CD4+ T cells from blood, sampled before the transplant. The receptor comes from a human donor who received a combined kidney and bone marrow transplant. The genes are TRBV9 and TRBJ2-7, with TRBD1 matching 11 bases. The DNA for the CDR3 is TGTGCCAGCAGCGTACGAGCCCGGGACAGGGGGTTTATCTCCTACGAGCAGTACTTC. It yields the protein CASSVRARDRGFISYEQYF.